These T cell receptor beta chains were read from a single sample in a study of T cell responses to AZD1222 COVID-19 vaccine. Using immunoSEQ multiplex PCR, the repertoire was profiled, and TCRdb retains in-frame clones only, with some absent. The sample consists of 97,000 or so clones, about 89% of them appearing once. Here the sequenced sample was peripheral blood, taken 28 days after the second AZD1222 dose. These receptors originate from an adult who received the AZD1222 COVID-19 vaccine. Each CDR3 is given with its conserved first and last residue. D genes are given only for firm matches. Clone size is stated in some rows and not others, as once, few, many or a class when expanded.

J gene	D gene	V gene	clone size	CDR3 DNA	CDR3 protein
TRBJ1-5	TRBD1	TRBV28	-	TGTGCCAGCAGTTTAGGAGGCAGGGGGAATCAGCCCCAGCATTTT	CASSLGGRGNQPQHF
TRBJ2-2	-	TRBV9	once	TGTGCCAGCAGCGTAGGGTCAGGTGACGGGGAGCTGTTTTTT	CASSVGSGDGELFF
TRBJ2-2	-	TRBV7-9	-	TGTGCCAGCAGCGCCCGGGTCGGAGGGACCGGGGAGCTGTTTTTT	CASSARVGGTGELFF
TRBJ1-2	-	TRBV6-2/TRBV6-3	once	TGTGCCAGCAGTTACTCGACCGGGATGGGCTACACCTTC	CASSYSTGMGYTF
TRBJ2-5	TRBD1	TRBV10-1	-	TGCGCCAGCAGCGGACAGGATCAAGAGACCCAGTACTTC	CASSGQDQETQYF
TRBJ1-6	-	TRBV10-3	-	TGTGCCATCAGTGAGAGGCATGGGAGAGATTCACCCCTCCACTTT	CAISERHGRDSPLHF
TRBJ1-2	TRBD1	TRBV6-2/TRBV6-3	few	TGTGCCAGCAGTTACCCGGGACAGGGGAACTATGGCTACACCTTC	CASSYPGQGNYGYTF
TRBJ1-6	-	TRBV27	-	TGTGCCAGCAGTCCACAGGCTGGATTTTCACCCCTCCACTTT	CASSPQAGFSPLHF
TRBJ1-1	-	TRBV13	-	TGTGCCAGCAGCTTATCGCGTATCGGGTTCGGGACTGAAGCTTTCTTT	CASSLSRIGFGTEAFF
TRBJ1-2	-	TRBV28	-	TGTGCCAGCAGTCTACAGGCTAACTATGGCTACACCTTC	CASSLQANYGYTF
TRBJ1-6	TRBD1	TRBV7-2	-	TGTGCCAGCAGCACCCGGACAGGGTATAATTCACCCCTCCACTTT	CASSTRTGYNSPLHF
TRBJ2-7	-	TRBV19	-	TGTGCCAGTAGTGAGGGGCCGTCCTACGAGCAGTACTTC	CASSEGPSYEQYF
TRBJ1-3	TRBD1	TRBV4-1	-	TGCGCCAGCAGCCAAGTAGAACAGGGGTACACCATATATTTT	CASSQVEQGYTIYF